The present T cell receptor (beta chain) was sequenced within a study of blood T cell repertoires in COVID-19. Across the whole study: Whether acute or convalescent, the COVID-19 samples came from the United States, Italy and Spain. T cells, B-cell-depleted T cells, or PBMCs supplied cDNA or gDNA.

Source study methods: Estimates of nucleated cell counts were drawn from the amplification of reference gene primers. The table came from immunoSEQ multiplex PCR; TCRdb's copy has only in-frame clones and leaves some out. V, J and clone size derive from that table, while D and trimming were established from the DNA sequence. The data hold around 200,000 clones, with about 85% observed a single time. This CDR3 region has 16 residues. The V segment lost 1 base and the J segment 2 bases; nucleotides outside the gene matches: 5. In germline, CDR1 is LGHDT, CDR2 YNNKEL (reference sequence). In its sample, this clone was seen a few times.

The chain uses TRBV3-1 (or the pseudogene TRBV3-2) and TRBJ1-5; the match to TRBD1 covers 7 bases. The receptor was derived from a woman aged 80 or older with acute or convalescent COVID-19. Sequencing was done on a sample of peripheral blood. DNA for the CDR3: TGTGCCAGCAGCCAAGGCCGGGACAGTGGCAATCAGCCCCAGCATTTT. Protein: CASSQGRDSGNQPQHF.